This passage covers 13 T cell receptor beta chains from one sample sequenced in a study of T cells in Graves' hyperthyroidism and ophthalmopathy. RNA transcripts provided the source from which TCR beta CDR3 regions were amplified. A first-round RT-PCR of the TCR CDR3 used the HTBI primer set. Each CDR3 protein is one row after TCRdb ran MiXCR on the multiplex PCR reads. In the table there are about 740,000 distinct CDR3 sequences, 12% to 15% of which are singletons. Specimen: blood. These receptors were obtained from a woman aged 18-29 years with Graves' hyperthyroidism.

Many counts were recorded for this clonotype. The chain recombines TRBV7-9 with TRBJ2-5, with TRBD2 matching 10 bases. V trimming: 0 bases; J trimming: 4 bases; junction bases outside the gene matches: 5. Germline values: CDR1 SEHNR, CDR2 FQNEAQ (reference sequence). This CDR3 contains 16 residues. CDR3 sequence (DNA): TGTGCCAGCAGCTTAGCCTCTAGCGGGAGTGTAGAGACCCAGTACTTC. This gives the protein CASSLASSGSVETQYF.

This clonotype was counted between two and nine times. The chain links TRBV4-3 to TRBJ1-2; 7 bases are a match to TRBD1. The CDR3 spans 16 residues. The J segment lost 4 bases and the V segment lost 0 bases, leaving 8 bases of the junction unmatched. CDR1 is LGHNA and CDR2 is YSLEER in the germline V gene. The CDR3 loop is CASSQDLAGGTYGYTF. The CDR3 region has the DNA TGCGCCAGCAGCCAAGATCTTGCAGGGGGGACCTATGGCTACACCTTC.

CDR3 in amino acids: CASSGGTTGMSSYEQYF. DNA for the CDR3: TGTGCCAGCAGCGGAGGAACGACAGGGATGAGCTCCTACGAGCAGTACTTC. The rearrangement links TRBV7-2 to TRBJ2-7, with 7 positions matching TRBD1. The CDR3 spans 17 residues. V lost 5 bases and J lost 0; bases outside the gene matches: 13. CDR1 and CDR2 (germline): SGHTA, FQGNSA.

This clonotype was seen at least ten times. The rearrangement joins TRBV7-9 to TRBJ1-4, with a possible D match to TRBD1 (6 bases). The CDR3 length is 14 residues. V was shortened by 5 bases and J by 6 bases, with 13 bases between the two germline ends. Germline loops: CDR1 SEHNR, CDR2 FQNEAQ (reference sequence). CDR3 DNA sequence: TGTGCCAGCAGCGAGGCGGGGGGCGATGAAAAACTGTTTTTT. It codes for CASSEAGGDEKLFF.

A few counts support this clonotype. The chain combines TRBV29-1 with TRBJ1-1, with 7 positions matching TRBD1. Germline lookup yields CDR1 SQVTM and CDR2 ANQGSEA. The CDR3 has 13 amino acids. Losses at the gene ends were 6 bases for V and 2 bases for J; bases not matched to a gene: 6. CDR3 in amino acids: CSVRTGLNTEAFF. The CDR3 bases are TGCAGCGTCCGGACAGGCCTAAACACTGAAGCTTTCTTT.

Many counts were recorded for this clonotype. The V gene is TRBV7-9, the J gene TRBJ2-7; 8 bases are shared with TRBD2. V lost 2 bases to trimming and J lost 6 bases; unmatched junction nucleotides: 6. The CDR3 extends over 14 amino acids. Germline assignment: CDR1 SEHNR and CDR2 FQNEAQ (reference sequence). CDR3 nucleotides: TGTGCCAGCAGCTTAATGCGGGAGGTAGGCGAGCAGTACTTC. Translated, it gives CASSLMREVGEQYF.

This clonotype was detected ten times or more. V usage is TRBV18 and J usage is TRBJ1-5; 11 nucleotides line up with TRBD1. This CDR3 has 15 residues. V lost 3 bases, J lost 6 bases, and 4 bases stayed unmatched. Germline V CDR1 and CDR2: KGHSH, LQKENI. The CDR3 spells CASSPGTGGGQPQHF. The CDR3 DNA follows: TGTGCCAGCTCACCCGGGACAGGGGGTGGTCAGCCCCAGCATTTT.

This clonotype was detected ten times or more. J is TRBJ2-1 and V is TRBV13, with D maybe TRBD2 (6 bases). V was cut by 1 base and J by 7 bases, with 17 bases left in between. Germline V lookup: CDR1 PRHDT, CDR2 FYEKMQ (reference sequence). The CDR3 contains 16 residues. CDR3 loop: CASSLALARRGNEQFF. The CDR3 nucleotides are TGTGCCAGCAGCTTAGCGCTAGCGCGGAGAGGTAATGAGCAGTTCTTC.

This clonotype was seen at least ten times. CDR3 DNA sequence: TGTGCCAGCAGCCAAGCCCCGCCGGAAAATGAGCAGTTCTTC. This encodes CASSQAPPENEQFF. The gene calls are TRBV14 and TRBJ2-1; D unresolved. The CDR3 extends over 14 amino acids. The germline V gene encodes CDR1 SGHDN and CDR2 FVKESK. The V end was cut by 1 base, the J end by 7 bases, with 11 bases between.

V and J are TRBV2 and TRBJ2-7, with TRBD1 matching 7 bases. Losses at the gene ends were 5 bases for V and 2 bases for J; bases not matched to a gene: 6. CDR1 and CDR2 from the germline V gene are SNHLY and FYNNEI. The CDR3 is 14 amino acids. DNA of the CDR3: TGTGCCAGCAGTAGACGACAGGGAGCCTACGAGCAGTACTTC. This sequence encodes CASSRRQGAYEQYF.

This clonotype was counted between two and nine times. J is TRBJ2-3 and V is TRBV29-1, with D perhaps TRBD1 (6 bases). The germline V gene encodes CDR1 SQVTM and CDR2 ANQGSEA. The germline V and J ends were trimmed by 7 bases and 0 bases, with 14 bases remaining between them. There are 14 residues in the CDR3. CDR3 loop: CSAKDSGSTDTQYF. CDR3 DNA sequence: TGCAGCGCGAAGGACAGCGGAAGCACAGATACGCAGTATTTT.

This clonotype was counted at least ten times. V gene TRBV7-2 combines with J gene TRBJ2-7, with D maybe TRBD2 (6 bases). This CDR3 spans 15 amino acids. CDR1 is SGHTA and CDR2 is FQGNSA in the germline V gene. The V and J ends lost 5 bases and 2 bases respectively, with 16 bases between them. The CDR3 spells CASSPRLGAAYEQYF. The CDR3 DNA follows: TGTGCCAGCAGCCCGAGACTAGGGGCAGCCTACGAGCAGTACTTC.

In its sample, this clonotype was seen many times. V usage is TRBV30 and J usage is TRBJ1-1; D is undetermined. V lost 0 bases and J 0 bases, leaving 17 bases between the germline ends. The CDR3 has 17 amino acids. Germline V lookup: CDR1 GTSNPN, CDR2 SVGIG (reference sequence). CDR3 DNA sequence: TGTGCCTGGAGTGTACGATATTCAGCAACCATGAACACTGAAGCTTTCTTT. This gives the protein CAWSVRYSATMNTEAFF.